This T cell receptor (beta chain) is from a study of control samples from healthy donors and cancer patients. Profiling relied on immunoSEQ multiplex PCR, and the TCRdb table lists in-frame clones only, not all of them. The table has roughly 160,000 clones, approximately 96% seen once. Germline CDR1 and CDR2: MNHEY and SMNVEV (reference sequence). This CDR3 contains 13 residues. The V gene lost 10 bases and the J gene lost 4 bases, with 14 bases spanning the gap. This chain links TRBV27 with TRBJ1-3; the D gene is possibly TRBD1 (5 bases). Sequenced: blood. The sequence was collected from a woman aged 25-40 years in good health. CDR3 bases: TGTGCCACCTACGACAGCGACGGAAACACCATATATTTT. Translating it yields CATYDSDGNTIYF.